These 2 T cell receptor beta chains came from one sample sequenced in a study of beta chain features in type 1 diabetes. Study outcomes and limitations: Shorter TCRB CDR3s, moderately but significantly so, marked every one of the four CD4+ subsets in Type 1 diabetes patients.

Their target antigens are unknown. Reverse transcribing all isolated RNA meant expressed TCRB transcripts were sequenced. TCRdb's table, derived via immunoSEQ multiplex PCR, lists solely in-frame clones and lacks some. The sample carries about 370,000 clones, 9.6% recorded once. The sequencing input was central memory CD4+ T cells from blood. These TCRs come from a young man with type 1 diabetes.

This clone has more than one count but fewer than ten. The junction does not match germline at one end; this may be a read error. The gene calls are TRBV10-3 and TRBJ2-5; D perhaps matches TRBD1 (6 bases). CDR1 is ENHRY and CDR2 is SYGVKD in the germline V gene. The CDR3 consists of 13 residues. The CDR3 region is CASSVGGQGIQYF. For the CDR3, the DNA is TGTGCCAGCAGTGTAGGGGGACAAGGGATCCAGTACTTC.

This sequence joins TRBV7-9 and TRBJ2-3; TRBD1 aligns across 10 bases. After removal of 5 bases from V and 4 bases from J, the junction contained 9 bases not matched to a gene. Per germline, CDR1 SEHNR and CDR2 FQNEAQ (reference sequence). The CDR3 extends over 16 amino acids. This CDR3 reads CASSPGTGVGADTQYF. CDR3 nucleotide sequence: TGTGCCAGCAGCCCGGGGACAGGGGTTGGCGCAGATACGCAGTATTTT.